The 30 T cell receptor beta chains listed next were all sequenced from one sample in a study of siplizumab effects on memory and regulatory T cells. Here immunoSEQ multiplex PCR was the method, and the copy in TCRdb shows in-frame clones only, minus some. The sample consists of more than 45,000 clones, 95% to 98% of them appearing once. The specimen was naive CD4+ T cells sorted from blood. The receptors stem from a human donor in good health.

The chain combines TRBV19 with TRBJ2-2; unclear D gene. Germline-derived CDR1 and CDR2 are LNHDA and SQIVND (reference sequence). The CDR3 sequence is 16 residues long. Trimming shortened V by 1 base and J by 0 bases, and 9 bases separated the two germline ends. CDR3 sequence (DNA): TGTGCCAGTAGTATAGCTCTAGGGACGAACACCGGGGAGCTGTTTTTT. Translated, it gives CASSIALGTNTGELFF.

The gene calls are TRBV2 and TRBJ1-5; a weak D match, TRBD1 (6 bases). In germline, CDR1 is SNHLY, CDR2 FYNNEI. The V gene lost 3 bases and the J gene lost 4 bases, with 10 bases spanning the gap. CDR3 size: 14 residues. CDR3 protein: CASSDDRGNQPQHF. For the CDR3, the DNA is TGTGCCAGCAGTGATGATAGGGGGAATCAGCCCCAGCATTTT.

The chain's CDR3 is CASSQDDQPQHF. The CDR3 DNA is TGCGCCAGCAGCCAGGACGATCAGCCCCAGCATTTT. V gene TRBV4-1 combines with J gene TRBJ1-5; D ambiguous. Trimming shortened V by 3 bases and J by 5 bases, and 5 bases separated the two germline ends. Germline V CDR1 and CDR2: MGHRA, YSYEKL. The CDR3 has 12 amino acids.

This chain uses TRBV28 with TRBJ1-5; D perhaps matches TRBD1 (5 bases). V gave up 7 bases and J gave up 6 bases, with 16 bases separating them. This CDR3 contains 14 residues. The germline CDR1 and CDR2 sequences are MDHEN and SYDVKM. As DNA, the CDR3 is TGTGCCAGCACCCCTCAGGGCTCGGGTCAGCCCCAGCATTTT. It specifies CASTPQGSGQPQHF.

The J gene is TRBJ2-7, the V gene TRBV18, with TRBD1 matching 8 bases. Germline trimming cut 3 bases from V and 3 bases from J; bases unmatched to any gene: 4. This CDR3 is built from 14 residues. Germline V gene lookup returns CDR1 KGHSH and CDR2 LQKENI. CDR3 sequence (DNA): TGTGCCAGCTCACCTGGGACAGGCAACTACGAGCAGTACTTC. Translating gives CASSPGTGNYEQYF.

The chain links TRBV4-1 to TRBJ2-1, with unresolved D. Trimming took off 0 bases at V and 2 bases at J, with 14 bases between the two ends. The CDR3 has 17 amino acids. The V gene's germline CDR1 is MGHRA and CDR2 YSYEKL. The CDR3 nucleotides read TGCGCCAGCAGCCAAGATACACCGGCGGTGCCCTACAATGAGCAGTTCTTC. Translation: CASSQDTPAVPYNEQFF.

J is TRBJ2-7 and V is TRBV7-3; D tentatively fits TRBD1 or TRBD2 (5 bases each). Germline V gene lookup returns CDR1 SGHTA and CDR2 FQGTGA. This CDR3 has 14 residues. Trimming shortened V by 9 bases and J by 4 bases, and 19 bases separated the two germline ends. Written as DNA, the CDR3 is TGTGCCAGAAGTCCCCCACATGGGGGATACGAGCAGTACTTC. Translated: CARSPPHGGYEQYF.

This clone was seen only once. The rearrangement links TRBV5-4 to TRBJ2-5, with D possibly matching TRBD1 (6 bases). The CDR3 has 14 residues. Trimming took off 4 bases at V and 2 bases at J, with 12 bases between the two ends. Per germline, CDR1 SGHNT and CDR2 YYREEE (reference sequence). The CDR3 sequence is CASSLTGIQETQYF. The DNA of the CDR3 is TGTGCCAGCAGCCTCACAGGGATTCAAGAGACCCAGTACTTC.

This clone appeared once. The rearrangement joins TRBV5-1 to TRBJ2-7; D uncertain. The V end was cut by 7 bases, the J end by 5 bases, with 7 bases between. CDR1 is SGHRS, CDR2 YFSETQ, per germline. The CDR3 consists of 10 residues. The CDR3 sequence: CASGPNEQYF. For the CDR3, the DNA is TGCGCCAGCGGACCAAACGAGCAGTACTTC.

The V gene is TRBV18, the J gene TRBJ1-2, with D maybe TRBD1 (5 bases). This CDR3 has 14 amino acids. The germline CDR1 and CDR2 sequences are KGHSH and LQKENI. The V end was cut by 3 bases, the J end by 8 bases, with 16 bases between. As DNA, the CDR3 is TGTGCCAGCTCACCCTTCATACAGTGGGGCGGCTACACCTTC. Translated, it gives CASSPFIQWGGYTF.

The J gene is TRBJ1-2, the V gene TRBV28; 11 nucleotides line up with TRBD1. There are 17 residues in the CDR3. The V gene's germline CDR1 is MDHEN and CDR2 SYDVKM. V was clipped by 9 bases and J by 1 base; unmatched bases: 13. The CDR3 sequence: CASGRTGGMLNNYGYTF. DNA of the CDR3: TGTGCCAGTGGAAGGACAGGGGGCATGTTAAATAACTATGGCTACACCTTC.

This chain links TRBV4-3 with TRBJ1-1; D uncertain. Germline CDR1 is LGHNA and CDR2 is YSLEER. CDR3 length equals 16 residues. The V end lost 0 bases, the J end lost 0 bases, and 11 bases lay between the germline ends. The CDR3 spells CASSQDLGHMNTEAFF. CDR3 sequence (DNA): TGCGCCAGCAGCCAAGATCTCGGGCACATGAACACTGAAGCTTTCTTT.

This chain uses TRBV6-5 with TRBJ1-4, with 8 bases identical to TRBD1. J lost 7 bases, V lost 7 bases, and 8 bases had no gene match. This CDR3 has 14 residues. Germline lookup yields CDR1 MNHEY and CDR2 SVGAGI. In DNA form, the CDR3 reads TGTGCCAGCAAAGAGGACAGGGCCCTTGAAAAACTGTTTTTT. Translation gives CASKEDRALEKLFF.

The chain is built from TRBV6-1 and TRBJ2-1; D ambiguous. The CDR3 totals 14 residues. Germline CDR1 and CDR2: MNHNS and SASEGT. Trimming removed 6 bases from V and 3 bases from J, with 12 bases in between. CDR3 in amino acids: CASSLDPVYNEQFF. The CDR3 DNA is TGTGCCAGCAGCCTAGATCCAGTCTACAATGAGCAGTTCTTC.

The rearrangement links TRBV7-6 to TRBJ2-1, with D perhaps TRBD2 (6 bases). The germline gives CDR1 SGHVS, CDR2 FNYEAQ. The CDR3 has 11 residues. Trimming shortened V by 10 bases and J by 9 bases, and 13 bases separated the two germline ends. CDR3 residues: CATSRGGEQFF. The DNA for the CDR3 is TGTGCCACCTCAAGGGGAGGTGAGCAGTTCTTC.

The rearrangement uses TRBV5-1 and TRBJ2-1; TRBD2 is a possible D gene (6 bases). Germline V gene lookup returns CDR1 SGHRS and CDR2 YFSETQ. This CDR3 has 15 residues. V was pared by 6 bases and J by 7 bases, with 20 bases between. The chain's CDR3 is CASNRISGATNEQFF. Here the CDR3 DNA reads TGCGCCAGCAACAGAATTAGCGGAGCAACTAATGAGCAGTTCTTC.

V is TRBV28 and J is TRBJ1-5, with D possibly TRBD1 on 5 matching bases. The CDR3 is 15 amino acids. Trimming took 3 bases from V and 5 from J, leaving 14 bases between them. Germline CDR1 is MDHEN and CDR2 is SYDVKM. For the CDR3, the DNA is TGTGCCAGCAGTTTTTGGGGTAGGGGAGATCAGCCCCAGCATTTT. Residues: CASSFWGRGDQPQHF. The complete variable domain, with remaining parts taken from reference TRBV28 and TRBJ1-5, reads DVKVTQSSRYLVKRTGEKVFLECVQDMDHENMFWYRQDPGLGLRLIYFSYDVKMKEKGDIPEGYSVSREKKERFSLILESASTNQTSMYLCASSFWGRGDQPQHFGDGTRLSIL.

This clone was seen only once. The rearrangement uses TRBV6-1 and TRBJ1-1; the D is unclear. This CDR3 comprises 12 residues. V lost 7 bases and J lost 6, with 12 bases in between. The germline gives CDR1 MNHNS, CDR2 SASEGT. CDR3 amino acids: CASMLGGAEAFF. The CDR3 DNA reads TGTGCCAGCATGCTCGGAGGCGCTGAAGCTTTCTTT.

The chain couples TRBV4-2 to TRBJ1-2; D remains unclear. The V end was cut by 0 bases, the J end by 2 bases, with 1 base between. There are 12 residues in the CDR3. The germline CDR1 and CDR2 sequences are LGHNA and YNFKEQ. This CDR3 is CASSQENYGYTF. The DNA for the CDR3 is TGTGCCAGCAGCCAAGAAAACTATGGCTACACCTTC.

The chain has TRBV19 and TRBJ1-4; 7 bases map to TRBD1. Germline V gene sequence: CDR1 LNHDA, CDR2 SQIVND (reference sequence). Trimming removed 5 bases from V and 8 bases from J; junction bases left unmatched: 5. The CDR3 consists of 13 residues. The CDR3 loop is CASSWSGGEKLFF. Here the CDR3 DNA reads TGTGCCAGTAGTTGGTCAGGGGGGGAAAAACTGTTTTTT.

The rearrangement links TRBV5-6 to TRBJ1-1; D is uncertain. This CDR3 comprises 14 residues. Looked up from germline, CDR1 is SGHDT and CDR2 is YYEEEE. V lost 5 bases, J lost 5 bases, and 16 bases lay in between. The CDR3 spells CASRLPGSVTEAFF. The CDR3 DNA reads as TGTGCCAGCAGATTACCTGGATCGGTTACTGAAGCTTTCTTT.

The chain links TRBV5-4 to TRBJ2-5; TRBD2 aligns across 9 bases. The V segment lost 0 bases and the J segment 4 bases; nucleotides outside the gene matches: 4. The CDR3 contains 15 residues. Germline V gene sequence: CDR1 SGHNT, CDR2 YYREEE (reference sequence). The CDR3 region is CASSLGGGGPETQYF. CDR3 DNA sequence: TGTGCCAGCAGCTTGGGCGGGGGGGGCCCAGAGACCCAGTACTTC.

Details on this clone: The DNA is omitted, as the CDR3 cannot be located on it reliably, and the CDR3 follows TCRdb's listing. The chain uses TRBV6-5 and TRBJ2-5; TRBD2 was called by the table and not checked on the DNA. The CDR3 region is 13 residues in length, termini included. CDR1 is MNHEY and CDR2 is SVGAGI in the germline V gene. The chain's CDR3 is CASSSSGGETQYF.

The chain recombines TRBV7-2 with TRBJ2-5; 8 bases map to TRBD2. With V trimmed by 1 base and J by 7 bases, 8 bases remained unmatched. The CDR3 contains 15 residues. CDR1 SGHTA and CDR2 FQGNSA come from the germline V gene. For the CDR3, the DNA is TGTGCCAGCAGCTTAGGGCTCCTAGCGGGTGGGACCCAGTACTTC. Its translation: CASSLGLLAGGTQYF.

The V call is TRBV13, the J call TRBJ1-2, with D possibly being TRBD1 (5 bases). The germline gives CDR1 PRHDT, CDR2 FYEKMQ (reference sequence). Trimming pared 5 bases from V and 0 bases from J, leaving 13 bases between. There are 15 residues in the CDR3. The CDR3 spells CASSPRTGTNYGYTF. The DNA of the CDR3 is TGTGCCAGCAGCCCCCGCACAGGTACTAACTATGGCTACACCTTC.

The chain is built from TRBV18 and TRBJ2-7, with a possible D match to TRBD1 (5 bases). CDR3 length equals 14 residues. V lost 2 bases and J 3 bases, leaving 11 bases between the germline ends. Germline V CDR1 and CDR2: KGHSH, LQKENI. The CDR3 is CASSPGGRVYEQYF. The CDR3 nucleotides are TGTGCCAGCTCACCAGGTGGCAGGGTCTACGAGCAGTACTTC.

The genes are TRBV5-4 and TRBJ2-7, with 9 positions matching TRBD2. The CDR3 runs 15 residues. V lost 1 base to trimming and J lost 3 bases; unmatched junction nucleotides: 5. From germline, CDR1 is SGHNT and CDR2 YYREEE (reference sequence). Written as DNA, the CDR3 is TGTGCCAGCAGCTTGCAGGGACTAGCTCGCTACGAGCAGTACTTC. Translating gives CASSLQGLARYEQYF.

This sequence joins TRBV7-2 and TRBJ1-5; 8 nucleotides line up with TRBD1. The CDR3 extends over 18 amino acids. Germline values: CDR1 SGHTA, CDR2 FQGNSA. With 5 bases clipped from V and 5 bases from J, the junction kept 17 bases outside the gene matches. The CDR3, as DNA: TGTGCCAGCAGCCCCGCCCTGGAGATCGACAGGGGTCATCAGCCCCAGCATTTT. Residues: CASSPALEIDRGHQPQHF.

The gene calls are TRBV6-5 and TRBJ2-7, with 7 bases lining up with TRBD2. Trimming took 3 bases from V and 7 from J; bases not matched to a gene: 9. Germline CDR1 and CDR2: MNHEY and SVGAGI. This CDR3 spans 14 amino acids. CDR3 nucleotide sequence: TGTGCCAGCAGTTATGGGAGGGGAAGGGGAGAGCAGTACTTC. It yields the protein CASSYGRGRGEQYF.

The V and J genes are TRBV7-2 and TRBJ2-3; possibly TRBD2 for D (6 bases). Between the trimmed V and J ends, which lost 1 base and 2 bases, there was a span of 10 bases. The CDR3 length is 15 residues. Germline loops: CDR1 SGHTA, CDR2 FQGNSA. The CDR3 spells CASSLVAAPTDTQYF. The CDR3 coding sequence is TGTGCCAGCAGCTTAGTAGCGGCCCCCACAGATACGCAGTATTTT. Looking up the rest from reference TRBV7-2 and TRBJ2-3 gives the full variable domain: GAGVSQSPSNKVTEKGKDVELRCDPISGHTALYWYRQSLGQGLEFLIYFQGNSAPDKSGLPSDRFSAERTGGSVSTLTIQRTQQEDSAVYLCASSLVAAPTDTQYFGPGTRLTVL.